The entry below gives a single TCR beta chain sequence along with its context. The germline CDR1 and CDR2 sequences are SGHRS and YFSETQ. This CDR3 region has 15 residues. The V and J ends lost 0 bases and 0 bases, in that order; junction bases with no gene match: 2. The sample is drawn from a study of blood T cell repertoires in COVID-19. Study-wide context: PBMCs, B-cell-depleted T cells, or T cells provided the cDNA or gDNA that made up the material.

As originally analysed: It was from reference gene primer amplification that nucleated cell counts were estimated. Assay used: immunoSEQ multiplex PCR; TCRdb lists only in-frame clones, some missing. The D gene and trimming were derived from the DNA, and the V and J assignments and clone size from that table. The sample contains fewer than 80,000 clones, roughly 78% of which appear only once. V and J are TRBV5-1 and TRBJ2-7, with 8 positions matching TRBD2. This TCR was recovered from a man aged 55 to 70 with COVID-19, enrolled during active disease. The sample was peripheral blood. The CDR3 nucleotides are TGCGCCAGCAGCTTGGCACTAGCGGACTCCTACGAGCAGTACTTC. It specifies CASSLALADSYEQYF.